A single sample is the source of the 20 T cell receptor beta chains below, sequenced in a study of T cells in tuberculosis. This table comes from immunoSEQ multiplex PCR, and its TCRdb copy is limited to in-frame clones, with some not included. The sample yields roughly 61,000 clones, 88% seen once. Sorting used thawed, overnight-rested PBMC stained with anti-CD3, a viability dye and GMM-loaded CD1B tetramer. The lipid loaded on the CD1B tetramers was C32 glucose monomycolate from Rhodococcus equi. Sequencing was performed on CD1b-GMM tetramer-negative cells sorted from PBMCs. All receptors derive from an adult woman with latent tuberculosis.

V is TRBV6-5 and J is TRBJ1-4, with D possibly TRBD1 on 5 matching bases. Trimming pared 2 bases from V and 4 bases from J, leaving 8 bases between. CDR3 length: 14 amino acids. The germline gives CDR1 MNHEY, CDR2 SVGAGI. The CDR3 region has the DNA TGTGCCAGCAGTTACCTCCAGGGTAATGAAAAACTGTTTTTT. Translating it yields CASSYLQGNEKLFF.

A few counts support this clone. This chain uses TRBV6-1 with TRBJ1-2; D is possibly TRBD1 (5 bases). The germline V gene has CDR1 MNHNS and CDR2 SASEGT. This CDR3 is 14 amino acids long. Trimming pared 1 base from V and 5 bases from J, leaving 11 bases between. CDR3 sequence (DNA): TGTGCCAGCAGTGAAGGTGAAGGGGCTTATGGCTACACCTTC. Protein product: CASSEGEGAYGYTF.

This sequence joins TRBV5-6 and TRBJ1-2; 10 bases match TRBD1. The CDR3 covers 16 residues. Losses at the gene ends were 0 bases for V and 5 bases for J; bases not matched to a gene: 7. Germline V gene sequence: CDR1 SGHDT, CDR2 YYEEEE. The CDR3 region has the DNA TGTGCCAGCAGCTTGGGACAGGGGGCCATCGGTTATGGCTACACCTTC. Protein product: CASSLGQGAIGYGYTF.

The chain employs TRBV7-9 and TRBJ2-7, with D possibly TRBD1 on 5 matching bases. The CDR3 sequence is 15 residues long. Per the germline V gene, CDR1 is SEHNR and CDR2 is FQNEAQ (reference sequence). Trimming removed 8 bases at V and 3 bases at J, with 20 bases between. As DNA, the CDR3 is TGTGCCAGCGCCCCCAAGGGGTACAGGTTCTACGAGCAGTACTTC. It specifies CASAPKGYRFYEQYF.

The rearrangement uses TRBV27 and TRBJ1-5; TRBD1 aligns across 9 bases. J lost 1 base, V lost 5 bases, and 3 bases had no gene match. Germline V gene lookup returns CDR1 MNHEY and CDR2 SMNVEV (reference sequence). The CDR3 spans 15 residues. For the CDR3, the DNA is TGTGCCAGCAGTCTGGGACAGGGAAGCAATCAGCCCCAGCATTTT. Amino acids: CASSLGQGSNQPQHF.

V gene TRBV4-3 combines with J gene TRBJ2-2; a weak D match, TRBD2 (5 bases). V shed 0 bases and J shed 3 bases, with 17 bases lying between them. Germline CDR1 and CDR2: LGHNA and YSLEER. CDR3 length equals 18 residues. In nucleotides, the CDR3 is TGCGCCAGCAGCCAAGAGGCGTCGCGGGTTGGCGACACCGGGGAGCTGTTTTTT. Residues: CASSQEASRVGDTGELFF.

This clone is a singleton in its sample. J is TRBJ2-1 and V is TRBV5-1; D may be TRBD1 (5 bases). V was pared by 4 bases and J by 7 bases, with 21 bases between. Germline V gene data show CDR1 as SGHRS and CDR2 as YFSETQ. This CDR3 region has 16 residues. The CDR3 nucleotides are TGCGCCAGCAGCCCTAGAACACTCCCAGGGTGGAATGAGCAGTTCTTC. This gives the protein CASSPRTLPGWNEQFF. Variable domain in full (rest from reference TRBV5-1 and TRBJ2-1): KAGVTQTPRYLIKTRGQQVTLSCSPISGHRSVSWYQQTPGQGLQFLFEYFSETQRNKGNFPGRFSGRQFSNSRSEMNVSTLELGDSALYLCASSPRTLPGWNEQFFGPGTRLTVL.

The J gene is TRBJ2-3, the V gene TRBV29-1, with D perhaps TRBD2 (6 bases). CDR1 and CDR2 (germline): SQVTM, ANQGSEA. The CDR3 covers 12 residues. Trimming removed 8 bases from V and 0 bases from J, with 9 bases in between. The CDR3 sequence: CSSGVSTDTQYF. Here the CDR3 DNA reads TGCAGCTCGGGGGTTAGCACAGATACGCAGTATTTT.

CDR3 sequence (DNA): TGTGCCAGCAGCTTAGTCCGGGGGAGCTCCTACGAGCAGTACTTC. It codes for CASSLVRGSSYEQYF. This sequence joins TRBV11-2 and TRBJ2-7; D perhaps matches TRBD2 (6 bases). Trimming took 1 base from V and 0 from J, leaving 10 bases between them. CDR1 SGHAT and CDR2 FQNNGV come from the germline V gene. CDR3 size: 15 residues.

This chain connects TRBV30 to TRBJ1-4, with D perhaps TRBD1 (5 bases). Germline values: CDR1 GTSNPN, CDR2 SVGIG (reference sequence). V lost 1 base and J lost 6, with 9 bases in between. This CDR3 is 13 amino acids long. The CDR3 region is CAWSAGIYEKLFF. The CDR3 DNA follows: TGTGCCTGGAGTGCAGGGATCTATGAAAAACTGTTTTTT.

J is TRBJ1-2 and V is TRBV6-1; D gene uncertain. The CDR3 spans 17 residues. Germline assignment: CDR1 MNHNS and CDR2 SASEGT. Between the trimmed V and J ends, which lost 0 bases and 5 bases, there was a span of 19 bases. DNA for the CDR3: TGTGCCAGCAGTGAAGCCGAAAACACGGGAGGATATTATGGCTACACCTTC. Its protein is CASSEAENTGGYYGYTF.

The CDR3 protein is CASSPNDRGRGEKLFF. DNA of the CDR3: TGTGCCAGCAGTCCCAATGACAGGGGGCGAGGAGAAAAACTGTTTTTT. The V gene is TRBV6-6, the J gene TRBJ1-4, with TRBD1 matching 10 bases. Trimming removed 5 bases from V and 8 bases from J; junction bases left unmatched: 11. The germline V gene encodes CDR1 MNHNY and CDR2 SVGAGI (reference sequence). The CDR3 is made up of 16 amino acids.

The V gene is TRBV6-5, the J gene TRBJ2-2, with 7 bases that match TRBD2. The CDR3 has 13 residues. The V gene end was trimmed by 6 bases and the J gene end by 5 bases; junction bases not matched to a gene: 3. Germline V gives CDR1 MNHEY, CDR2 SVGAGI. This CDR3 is CASSRGVTGELFF. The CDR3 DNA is TGTGCCAGCAGCCGGGGGGTGACCGGGGAGCTGTTTTTT.

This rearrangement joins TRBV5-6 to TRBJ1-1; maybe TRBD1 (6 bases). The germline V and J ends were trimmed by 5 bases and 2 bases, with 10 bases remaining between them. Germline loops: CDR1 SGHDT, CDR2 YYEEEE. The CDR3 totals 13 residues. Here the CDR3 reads CASRDSINTEAFF. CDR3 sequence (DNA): TGTGCCAGCAGGGACAGCATTAACACTGAAGCTTTCTTT.

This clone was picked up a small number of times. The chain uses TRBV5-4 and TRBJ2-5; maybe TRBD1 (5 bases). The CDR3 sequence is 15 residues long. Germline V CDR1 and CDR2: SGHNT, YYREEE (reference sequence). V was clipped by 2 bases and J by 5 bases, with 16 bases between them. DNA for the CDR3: TGTGCCAGCAGCTTTTATGTGGGGCCTCGTGAGACCCAGTACTTC. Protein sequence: CASSFYVGPRETQYF.

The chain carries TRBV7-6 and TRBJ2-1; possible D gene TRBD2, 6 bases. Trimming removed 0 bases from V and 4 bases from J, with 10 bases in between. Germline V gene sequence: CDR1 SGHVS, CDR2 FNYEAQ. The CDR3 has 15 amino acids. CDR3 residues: CASSLARRDYNEQFF. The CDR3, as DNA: TGTGCCAGCAGCTTAGCGAGGAGGGATTACAATGAGCAGTTCTTC.

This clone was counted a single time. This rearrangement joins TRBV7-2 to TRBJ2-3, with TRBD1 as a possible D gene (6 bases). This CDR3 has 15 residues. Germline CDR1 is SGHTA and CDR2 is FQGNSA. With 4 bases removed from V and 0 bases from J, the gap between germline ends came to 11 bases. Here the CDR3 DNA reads TGTGCCAGCAGCTCGGACAGTTTAAGCACAGATACGCAGTATTTT. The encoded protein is CASSSDSLSTDTQYF.

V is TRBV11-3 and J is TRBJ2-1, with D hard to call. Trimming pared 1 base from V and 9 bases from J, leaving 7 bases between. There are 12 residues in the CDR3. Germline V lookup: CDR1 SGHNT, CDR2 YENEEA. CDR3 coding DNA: TGTGCCAGCAGCTTAGTGTTAATTGAGCAGTTCTTC. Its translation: CASSLVLIEQFF.

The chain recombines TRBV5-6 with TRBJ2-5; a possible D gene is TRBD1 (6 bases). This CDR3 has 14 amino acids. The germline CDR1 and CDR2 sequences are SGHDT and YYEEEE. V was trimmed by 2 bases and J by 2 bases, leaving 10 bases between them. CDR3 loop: CASSFMGAQETQYF. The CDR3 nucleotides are TGTGCCAGCAGCTTTATGGGGGCTCAAGAGACCCAGTACTTC.

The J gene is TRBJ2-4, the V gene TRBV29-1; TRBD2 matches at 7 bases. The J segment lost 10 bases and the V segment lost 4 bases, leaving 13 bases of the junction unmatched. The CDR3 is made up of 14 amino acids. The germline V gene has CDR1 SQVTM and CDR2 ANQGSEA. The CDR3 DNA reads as TGCAGCGTTGTGGGGCGGGAGAGCCGGGGTATTCAGTACTTC. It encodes CSVVGRESRGIQYF.